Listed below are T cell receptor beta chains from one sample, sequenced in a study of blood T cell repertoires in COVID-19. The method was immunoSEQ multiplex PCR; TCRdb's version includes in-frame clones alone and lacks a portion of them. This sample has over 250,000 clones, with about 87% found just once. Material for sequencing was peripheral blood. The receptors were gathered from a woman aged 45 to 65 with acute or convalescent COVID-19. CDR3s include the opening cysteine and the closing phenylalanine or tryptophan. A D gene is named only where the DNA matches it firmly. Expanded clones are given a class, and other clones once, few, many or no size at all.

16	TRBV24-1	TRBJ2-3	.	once	CAASDPGVRHTDTQYF	TGTGCCGCCAGTGATCCGGGGGTAAGGCACACAGATACGCAGTATTTT
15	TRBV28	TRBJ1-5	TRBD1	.	CASSSRGQFNQPQHF	TGTGCCAGCAGTTCTCGGGGACAGTTCAATCAGCCCCAGCATTTT
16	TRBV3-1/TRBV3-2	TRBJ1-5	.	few	CASSQDLRGSNQPQHF	TGTGCCAGCAGCCAAGATCTCAGGGGTAGCAATCAGCCCCAGCATTTT
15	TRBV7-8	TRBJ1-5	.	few	CASSLSGYSNQPQHF	TGTGCCAGCAGCTTATCGGGGTATAGCAATCAGCCCCAGCATTTT
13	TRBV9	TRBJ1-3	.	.	CASASAGSNTIYF	TGTGCCAGCGCCTCGGCCGGGAGCAACACCATATATTTT
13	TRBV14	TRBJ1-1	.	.	CASSQALDTEAFF	TGTGCCAGCAGCCAAGCGTTAGACACTGAAGCTTTCTTT
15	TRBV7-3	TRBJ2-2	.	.	CASSLNTGNTGELFF	TGTGCCAGCAGCTTAAATACAGGGAACACCGGGGAGCTGTTTTTT
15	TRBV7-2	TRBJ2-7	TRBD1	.	CASSVQGGGTYEQYF	TGTGCCAGCAGCGTACAGGGGGGAGGAACCTACGAGCAGTACTTC
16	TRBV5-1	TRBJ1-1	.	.	CASSLGPGDMNTEAFF	TGCGCCAGCAGCTTGGGCCCAGGGGATATGAACACTGAAGCTTTCTTT
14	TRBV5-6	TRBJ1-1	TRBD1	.	CASSRDRMNTEAFF	TGTGCCAGCAGCCGGGACAGAATGAACACTGAAGCTTTCTTT
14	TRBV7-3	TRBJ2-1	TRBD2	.	CASSLKWTSNEQFF	TGTGCCAGCAGCTTAAAATGGACTAGCAATGAGCAGTTCTTC
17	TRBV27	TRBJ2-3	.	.	CASSSRSIGRGADTQYF	TGTGCCAGCAGTTCGAGGTCAATCGGAAGAGGCGCAGATACGCAGTATTTT
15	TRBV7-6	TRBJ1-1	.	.	CASSSAGGFDTEAFF	TGTGCCAGCAGCTCCGCCGGGGGTTTCGACACTGAAGCTTTCTTT
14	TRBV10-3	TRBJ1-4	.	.	CAISEREGDEKLFF	TGTGCCATCAGTGAGCGGGAGGGGGATGAAAAACTGTTTTTT
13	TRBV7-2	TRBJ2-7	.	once	CASSLTGGREQYF	TGTGCCAGCAGCTTAACGGGGGGCAGGGAGCAGTACTTC
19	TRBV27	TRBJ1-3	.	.	CASSFRFLVDGGYGNTIYF	TGTGCCAGCAGTTTCCGTTTTTTGGTGGACGGGGGATATGGAAACACCATATATTTT
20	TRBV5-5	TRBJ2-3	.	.	CASMIGPPTRLGSSTDTQYF	TGTGCCAGCATGATTGGGCCACCTACTCGGCTCGGCTCTAGCACAGATACGCAGTATTTT
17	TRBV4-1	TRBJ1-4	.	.	CASTRKAATVPNEKLFF	TGCGCCAGCACTCGGAAGGCCGCGACAGTACCTAATGAAAAACTGTTTTTT
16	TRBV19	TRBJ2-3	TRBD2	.	CASSGTSGGGTDTQYF	TGTGCCAGTAGTGGGACTAGCGGAGGGGGCACAGATACGCAGTATTTT
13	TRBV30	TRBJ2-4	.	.	CAWEGTLKNIQYF	TGTGCCTGGGAAGGGACACTAAAAAACATTCAGTACTTC
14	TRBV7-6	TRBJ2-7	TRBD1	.	CASSLGQGVGEQYF	TGTGCCAGCAGCTTAGGCCAGGGGGTCGGCGAGCAGTACTTC
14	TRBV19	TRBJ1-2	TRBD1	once	CASRRGQENYGYTF	TGTGCCAGTAGAAGGGGACAGGAGAACTATGGCTACACCTTC
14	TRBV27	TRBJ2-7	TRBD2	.	CASSFGGGRYEQYF	TGTGCCAGCAGTTTCGGGGGGGGCAGGTACGAGCAGTACTTC
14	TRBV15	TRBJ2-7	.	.	CATSRDLASTEQYF	TGTGCCACCAGCAGAGATCTAGCGTCCACCGAGCAGTACTTC
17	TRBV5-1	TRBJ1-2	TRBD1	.	CASSFATGGRMNYGYTF	TGCGCCAGCAGCTTTGCCACAGGGGGCCGGATGAACTATGGCTACACCTTC
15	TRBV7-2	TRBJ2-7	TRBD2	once	CASSLGLADSYEQYF	TGTGCCAGCAGCTTAGGACTAGCGGATTCCTACGAGCAGTACTTC
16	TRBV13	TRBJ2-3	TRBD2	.	CASSSFLAERTDTQYF	TGTGCCAGCAGCTCTTTCCTAGCGGAACGCACAGATACGCAGTATTTT
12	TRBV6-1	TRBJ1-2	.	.	CASSEKPYGYTF	TGTGCCAGCAGTGAAAAGCCCTATGGCTACACCTTC
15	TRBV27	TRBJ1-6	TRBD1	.	CASSTRDRVNSPLHF	TGTGCCAGCAGCACACGGGACAGGGTGAATTCACCCCTCCACTTT
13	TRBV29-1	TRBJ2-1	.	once	CSVEGSEPNEQFF	TGCAGCGTTGAAGGCTCTGAGCCCAATGAGCAGTTCTTC
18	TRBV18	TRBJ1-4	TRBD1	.	CASSPLGTVGTTNEKLFF	TGTGCCAGCTCACCACTCGGGACAGTGGGAACAACTAATGAAAAACTGTTTTTT
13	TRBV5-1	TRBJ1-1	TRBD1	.	CASSPPTGTEAFF	TGCGCCAGCAGCCCACCGACAGGGACTGAAGCTTTCTTT
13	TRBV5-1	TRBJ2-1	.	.	CASSYAPPEGQFF	TGCGCCAGCAGTTACGCTCCGCCTGAGGGGCAGTTCTTC
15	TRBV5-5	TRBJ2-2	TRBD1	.	CASSTTGGSTGELFF	TGTGCCAGCAGCACCACAGGGGGGAGCACCGGGGAGCTGTTTTTT
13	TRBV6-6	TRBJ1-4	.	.	CASTEATNEKLFF	TGTGCCAGCACAGAAGCAACTAATGAAAAACTGTTTTTT
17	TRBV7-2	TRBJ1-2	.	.	CASSLISGVAKNYGYTF	TGTGCCAGCAGCTTAATATCAGGGGTTGCGAAAAACTATGGCTACACCTTC
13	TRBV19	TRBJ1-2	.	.	CASSITGESGYTF	TGTGCCAGTAGTATAACGGGGGAGAGCGGCTACACCTTC
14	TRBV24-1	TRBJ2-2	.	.	CATSDLLLTGELFF	TGTGCCACCAGTGATTTGCTGTTGACCGGGGAGCTGTTTTTT
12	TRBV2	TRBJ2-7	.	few	CASSTQDYEQYF	TGTGCCAGCAGTACACAGGATTACGAGCAGTACTTC
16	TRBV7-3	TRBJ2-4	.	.	CASSVQGLDVKNIQYF	TGTGCCAGCAGCGTACAGGGCTTGGACGTCAAAAACATTCAGTACTTC
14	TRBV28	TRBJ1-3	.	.	CASSPLSSGNTIYF	TGTGCCAGCAGTCCGTTGAGCTCTGGAAACACCATATATTTT
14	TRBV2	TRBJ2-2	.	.	CASRDTSGAGELFF	TGTGCCAGCAGGGACACCTCGGGTGCCGGGGAGCTGTTTTTT
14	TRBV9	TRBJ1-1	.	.	CASSYFDKNTEAFF	TGTGCCAGCAGTTATTTTGACAAGAACACTGAAGCTTTCTTT
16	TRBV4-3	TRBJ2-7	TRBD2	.	CASSQDRAGGPKEQYF	TGCGCCAGCAGCCAAGATAGGGCGGGAGGGCCTAAGGAGCAGTACTTC
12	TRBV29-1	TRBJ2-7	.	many	CSVQERNYEQYF	TGCAGCGTTCAAGAGCGGAACTACGAGCAGTACTTC
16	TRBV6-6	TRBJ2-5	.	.	CASSYGGRGEQETQYF	TGTGCCAGCAGTTACGGAGGGAGAGGGGAGCAAGAGACCCAGTACTTC
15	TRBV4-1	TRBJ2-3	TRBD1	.	CASSPLTGSTDTQYF	TGCGCCAGCAGCCCCTTGACAGGGAGCACAGATACGCAGTATTTT
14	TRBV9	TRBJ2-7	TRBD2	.	CASSSASGAYEQYF	TGTGCCAGCAGCTCGGCTAGCGGAGCGTACGAGCAGTACTTC
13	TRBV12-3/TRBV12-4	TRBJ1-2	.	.	CASSLQSFYGYTF	TGTGCCAGCAGCCTACAGTCTTTCTATGGCTACACCTTC
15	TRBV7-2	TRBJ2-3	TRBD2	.	CASSLVLAGGDTQYF	TGTGCCAGCAGCTTAGTACTAGCGGGAGGAGATACGCAGTATTTT
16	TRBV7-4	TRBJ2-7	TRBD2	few	CASSSPGTSLLYEQYF	TGTGCCAGCAGCTCACCCGGGACTAGCTTACTCTACGAGCAGTACTTC
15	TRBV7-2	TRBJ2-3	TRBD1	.	CASSLLRGLADTQYF	TGTGCCAGCAGCTTACTCAGGGGGTTGGCGGATACGCAGTATTTT
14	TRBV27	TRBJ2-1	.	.	CASSPRGRWHEQFF	TGTGCCAGCAGTCCCAGGGGTAGGTGGCATGAGCAGTTCTTC
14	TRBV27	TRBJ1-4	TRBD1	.	CASSQTGVAEKLFF	TGTGCCAGCAGCCAGACAGGGGTGGCAGAAAAACTGTTTTTT
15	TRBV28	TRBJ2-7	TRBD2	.	CASIGGLAGAKEQYF	TGTGCCAGCATCGGGGGGCTAGCGGGAGCGAAAGAGCAGTACTTC
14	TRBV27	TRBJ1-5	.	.	CASSLYSRNQPQHF	TGTGCCAGCAGTTTATACAGTCGGAATCAGCCCCAGCATTTT
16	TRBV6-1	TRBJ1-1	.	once	CASSEEVPGLNTEAFF	TGTGCCAGCAGTGAAGAGGTCCCAGGTTTGAACACTGAAGCTTTCTTT
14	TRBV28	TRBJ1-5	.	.	CASSLSDGWQPQHF	TGTGCCAGCAGTTTAAGTGACGGGTGGCAGCCCCAGCATTTT
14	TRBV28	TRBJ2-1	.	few	CASSFSGGDYEQFF	TGTGCCAGCAGTTTTTCTGGAGGGGATTATGAGCAGTTCTTC
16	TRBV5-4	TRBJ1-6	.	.	CASSPAGTDYNSPLHF	TGTGCCAGCAGCCCCGCGGGGACCGACTATAATTCACCCCTCCACTTT